This entry features one T cell receptor (beta chain) sequence. This record belongs to a study of post-analysis software for immune sequencing data. Study-wide background: Disease trajectories encompassed relapsing-remitting, secondary progressive and progressive-relapsing multiple sclerosis.

Carried by the TCR beta cDNA libraries were unique molecular identifiers. Using its own MiXCR run on the PCR reads, TCRdb lists one record per CDR3 protein. The sample contains a few hundred thousand distinct CDR3 sequences, 30% to 45% of which appear only once. Sequences were obtained from blood. This sequence originates from a girl between 10 and 17 years old with multiple sclerosis.

CDR3 sequence reads: CASSSLTRVDEQFF. The CDR3 bases are TGCGCCAGCAGCTCCCTAACTAGAGTCGATGAGCAGTTCTTC. The V call is TRBV4-1, the J call TRBJ2-1; D is possibly TRBD2 (5 bases). Trimming left V 5 bases short and J 8 bases short, with 16 bases between. The germline CDR1 and CDR2 sequences are MGHRA and YSYEKL. The CDR3 runs 14 residues.